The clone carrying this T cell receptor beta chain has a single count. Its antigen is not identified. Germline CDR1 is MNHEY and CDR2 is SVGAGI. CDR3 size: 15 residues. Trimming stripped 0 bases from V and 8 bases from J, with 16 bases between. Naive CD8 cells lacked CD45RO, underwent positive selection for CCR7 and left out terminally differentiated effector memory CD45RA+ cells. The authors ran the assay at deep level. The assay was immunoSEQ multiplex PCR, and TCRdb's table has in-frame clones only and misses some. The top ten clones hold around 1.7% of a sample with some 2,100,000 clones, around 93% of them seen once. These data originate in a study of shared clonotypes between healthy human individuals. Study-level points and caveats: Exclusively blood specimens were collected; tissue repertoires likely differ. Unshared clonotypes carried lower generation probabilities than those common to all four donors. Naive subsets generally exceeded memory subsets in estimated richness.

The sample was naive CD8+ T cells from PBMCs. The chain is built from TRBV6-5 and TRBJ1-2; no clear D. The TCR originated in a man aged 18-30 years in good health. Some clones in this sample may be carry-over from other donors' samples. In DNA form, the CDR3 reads TGTGCCAGCAGTTACTCATTTGACCGGACGGTCGGCTACACCTTC. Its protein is CASSYSFDRTVGYTF.